A single sample is the source of the 13 T cell receptor beta chains below, sequenced in a study of T cells after yellow fever vaccination. TCRdb re-derived calls from the 5' RACE reads in MiXCR, one entry per CDR3 protein. The data show 600,000 to 750,000 distinct CDR3 sequences, roughly 12% seen once. Sample: PBMCs, taken on the day of the yellow fever booster vaccination. These receptors originate from a man in his thirties or forties who received the YFV17D yellow fever vaccine.

The table lists this clonotype with a few counts. The rearrangement uses TRBV6-2 or TRBV6-3 and TRBJ2-2; no clear D. This CDR3 has 16 residues. The germline V gene has CDR1 MNHEY and CDR2 SVGEGT. V lost 0 bases and J lost 1, with 9 bases in between. The CDR3 coding sequence is TGTGCCAGCAGTTACTCGAGGTCGGAGAACACCGGGGAGCTGTTTTTT. Translating gives CASSYSRSENTGELFF.

The J gene is TRBJ2-4, the V gene TRBV30, with D perhaps matching TRBD1 or TRBD2 (5 bases each). Per germline, CDR1 GTSNPN and CDR2 SVGIG (reference sequence). The V gene lost 3 bases and the J gene lost 0 bases, with 15 bases spanning the gap. The CDR3 extends over 16 amino acids. As DNA, the CDR3 is TGTGCCTGGAGCCGACCGGGGCGTTTAGCCAAAAACATTCAGTACTTC. Translation gives CAWSRPGRLAKNIQYF.

There are a few counts of this clonotype. V and J are TRBV7-6 and TRBJ1-3, with 8 bases lining up with TRBD1. The CDR3 length is 16 residues. With V trimmed by 4 bases and J by 2 bases, 7 bases remained unmatched. Germline V gene sequence: CDR1 SGHVS, CDR2 FNYEAQ. The CDR3 loop reads CASSSPTGATGNTIYF. For the CDR3, the DNA is TGTGCCAGCAGCTCCCCGACAGGGGCCACTGGAAACACCATATATTTT.

The chain links TRBV7-2 to TRBJ1-2; no definite D call. Germline V gene data show CDR1 as SGHTA and CDR2 as FQGNSA. This CDR3 has 12 amino acids. Deletions cut 1 base from V and 6 bases from J, with 6 bases between. The CDR3, as DNA: TGTGCCAGCAGCTTAGAAGTGCATGGCTACACCTTC. As protein: CASSLEVHGYTF.

J is TRBJ2-5 and V is TRBV20-1; 7 bases are shared with TRBD1. Germline V gene data show CDR1 as DFQATT and CDR2 as SNEGSKA (reference sequence). The length of the CDR3 is 13 residues. After removal of 5 bases from V and 2 bases from J, the junction contained 5 bases not matched to a gene. CDR3 coding DNA: TGCAGTGCTGGTGACAGGGTACAAGAGACCCAGTACTTC. This gives the protein CSAGDRVQETQYF.

The CDR3 here is CSARDQEGGRAYEQYF. The DNA of the CDR3 is TGCAGTGCTAGAGATCAAGAAGGCGGGAGGGCCTACGAGCAGTACTTC. The chain uses TRBV20-1 and TRBJ2-7; 9 nucleotides align to TRBD2. The CDR3 contains 16 residues. Losses at the gene ends were 0 bases for V and 2 bases for J; bases not matched to a gene: 8. Germline-derived CDR1 and CDR2 are DFQATT and SNEGSKA (reference sequence).

This clonotype appeared a few times. This chain connects TRBV5-6 to TRBJ2-1; possibly TRBD1 for D (6 bases). Germline lookup yields CDR1 SGHDT and CDR2 YYEEEE. CDR3 length: 13 amino acids. The germline V and J ends were trimmed by 3 bases and 5 bases, with 9 bases remaining between them. DNA for the CDR3: TGTGCCAGCAGCTGGGACAATAACAATGAGCAGTTCTTC. This encodes CASSWDNNNEQFF.

This clonotype occurred a few times. The chain couples TRBV5-5 to TRBJ1-1; D unclear. The CDR3 contains 14 residues. Trimming removed 2 bases at V and 2 bases at J, with 10 bases between. Per germline, CDR1 SGHKS and CDR2 YYEKEE (reference sequence). This chain's CDR3 is CASSFGRVNTEAFF. CDR3 DNA sequence: TGTGCCAGCAGCTTCGGGCGGGTCAACACTGAAGCTTTCTTT.

This clonotype was counted a few times. This rearrangement joins TRBV7-9 to TRBJ2-3, with D tentatively TRBD1 (5 bases). Germline-derived CDR1 and CDR2 are SEHNR and FQNEAQ (reference sequence). V was shortened by 5 bases and J by 8 bases, with 23 bases between the two germline ends. The CDR3 extends over 16 amino acids. Here the CDR3 reads CASSPRVVGLTGTQYF. The CDR3 DNA follows: TGTGCCAGCAGCCCCCGGGTGGTGGGGCTCACCGGTACGCAGTATTTT.

The chain uses TRBV18 and TRBJ1-2; D remains unclear. CDR3 length: 14 amino acids. Between the trimmed V and J ends, which lost 6 bases and 2 bases, there was a span of 13 bases. CDR1 and CDR2 (germline): KGHSH, LQKENI. DNA of the CDR3: TGTGCCAGCTCTAGAGGTTCAACCAACTATGGCTACACCTTC. Its translation: CASSRGSTNYGYTF. The full variable domain, in which reference TRBV18 and TRBJ1-2 provide the parts outside the CDR3, is NAGVMQNPRHLVRRRGQEARLRCSPMKGHSHVYWYRQLPEEGLKFMVYLQKENIIDESGMPKERFSAEFPKEGPSILRIQQVVRGDSAAYFCASSRGSTNYGYTFGSGTRLTVV.

The chain links TRBV20-1 to TRBJ2-5; the D is unclear. The V gene's germline CDR1 is DFQATT and CDR2 SNEGSKA (reference sequence). V shed 6 bases and J shed 1 base, with 12 bases lying between them. The CDR3 is 13 residues long. CDR3 in amino acids: CSAPGGSQETQYF. CDR3 coding DNA: TGCAGTGCCCCAGGCGGCAGCCAAGAGACCCAGTACTTC.

The CDR3 spells CATSRAGLAGVNSYEQYF. The CDR3 nucleotides are TGTGCCACCAGCAGAGCCGGACTAGCGGGAGTAAACTCCTACGAGCAGTACTTC. V and J are TRBV15 and TRBJ2-7; 13 bases fit TRBD2. This CDR3 has 18 amino acids. The germline V gene encodes CDR1 LNHNV and CDR2 YYDKDF (reference sequence). With V trimmed by 1 base and J by 0 bases, 6 bases remained unmatched. Combining the CDR3 with reference TRBV15 and TRBJ2-7 gives the whole variable domain DAMVIQNPRYQVTQFGKPVTLSCSQTLNHNVMYWYQQKSSQAPKLLFHYYDKDFNNEADTPDNFQSRRPNTSFCFLDIRSPGLGDTAMYLCATSRAGLAGVNSYEQYFGPGTRLTVT.

This clonotype was recorded a few times. This chain uses TRBV20-1 with TRBJ1-6, with no clear D. The V gene lost 3 bases and the J gene lost 0 bases, with 3 bases spanning the gap. The CDR3 is 13 amino acids. CDR1 DFQATT and CDR2 SNEGSKA come from the germline V gene (reference sequence). CDR3 bases: TGCAGTGCTAGTCCCTCCTATAATTCACCCCTCCACTTT. It yields the protein CSASPSYNSPLHF.